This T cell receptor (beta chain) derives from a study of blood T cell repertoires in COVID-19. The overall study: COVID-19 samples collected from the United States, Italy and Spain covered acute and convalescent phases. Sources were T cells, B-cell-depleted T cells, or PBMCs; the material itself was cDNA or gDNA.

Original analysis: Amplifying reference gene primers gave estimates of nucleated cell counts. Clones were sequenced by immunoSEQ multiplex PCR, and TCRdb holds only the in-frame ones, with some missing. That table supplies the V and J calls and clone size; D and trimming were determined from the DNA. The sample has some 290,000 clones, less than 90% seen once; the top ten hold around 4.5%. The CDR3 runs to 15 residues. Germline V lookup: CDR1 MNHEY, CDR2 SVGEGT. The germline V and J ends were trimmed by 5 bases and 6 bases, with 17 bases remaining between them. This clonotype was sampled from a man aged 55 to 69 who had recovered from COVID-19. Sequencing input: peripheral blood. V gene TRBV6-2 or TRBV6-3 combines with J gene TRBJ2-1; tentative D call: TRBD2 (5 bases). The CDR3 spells CASSDLAAPGNEQFF. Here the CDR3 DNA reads TGTGCCAGCAGTGACCTAGCAGCCCCGGGCAATGAGCAGTTCTTC.